This T cell receptor (beta chain) was sequenced in a study of molecular identifiers for immune sequencing clone quantification. Study in general: Four of five splits of RNA from approximately 22,000 or 94,000 naive CD8 cells were sequenced in replicates.

Sorting recovered naive CD8 T cells on a CD8+CD4-CCR7+CD45RA+ profile. Points from the study as a whole: For effector cells, clones above 20 RNA copies held over 98% of molecules; for naive cells, under 1%.

CDR3 length equals 15 residues. Trimming took off 4 bases at V and 0 bases at J, with 12 bases between the two ends. CDR1 and CDR2 (germline): MGHRA, YSYEKL. One entry per CDR3 protein, called by TCRdb with MiXCR from the PCR reads. The table includes some 580,000 distinct CDR3 sequences, about 25% detected once. Note on this clonotype: No antigen is known for it.

The clonotype was recovered from a human donor in good health. Some libraries in this study had Jurkat cell RNA spiked in. The chain uses TRBV4-1 and TRBJ1-2; the D gene is possibly TRBD1 (5 bases). Sequenced: naive CD8+ T cells from blood, with Jurkat cell RNA spiked in. Documented subset: FACS-sorted CD8+CD4-CCR7+CD45RA+ naive T cells. The CDR3 region is CASSPDRGTNYGYTF. As DNA, the CDR3 is TGCGCCAGCAGCCCCGACAGAGGTACTAACTATGGCTACACCTTC.